Reported below is one T cell receptor (beta chain). The target antigen is unknown. Those who donated were healthy HIV-negative adults, with no recent acute infections or vaccinations reported. The data derive from a study of shared clonotypes between healthy human individuals. TCRdb keeps only in-frame clones here, not all; method: immunoSEQ multiplex PCR. This sample has under 1,900,000 clones, with around 98.5% found just once. Study findings and constraints: Though the depth was large, rarefaction showed that sorted-subset sequencing was incomplete. Among a few donors, 4.5% to 5.5% of naive CD4 clonotypes were found in common.

The sequence derives from a man aged 30 to 39 in good health. Specimen: naive CD4+ T cells sorted from blood. The subset: CD45RA+ positively selected.

CDR3 in amino acids: CASREREGNNEQFF. The DNA for the CDR3 is TGTGCCAGCAGAGAGCGGGAGGGTAACAATGAGCAGTTCTTC. The V call is TRBV9, the J call TRBJ2-1; 10 bases align to TRBD2. The V gene end was trimmed by 5 bases and the J gene end by 5 bases; junction bases not matched to a gene: 4. CDR1 and CDR2 (germline): SGDLS, YYNGEE. CDR3 length: 14 amino acids.